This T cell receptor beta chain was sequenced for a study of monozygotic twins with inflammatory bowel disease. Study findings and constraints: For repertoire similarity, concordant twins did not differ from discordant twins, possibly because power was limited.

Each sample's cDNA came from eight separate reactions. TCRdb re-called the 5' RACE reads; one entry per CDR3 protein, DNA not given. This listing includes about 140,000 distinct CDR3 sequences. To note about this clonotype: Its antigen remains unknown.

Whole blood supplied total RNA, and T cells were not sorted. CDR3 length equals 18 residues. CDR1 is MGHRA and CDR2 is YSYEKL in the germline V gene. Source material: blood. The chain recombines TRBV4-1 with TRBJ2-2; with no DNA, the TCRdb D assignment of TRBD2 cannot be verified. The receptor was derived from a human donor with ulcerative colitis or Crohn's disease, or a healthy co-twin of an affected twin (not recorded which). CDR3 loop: CASSPTGARGRNTGELFF.